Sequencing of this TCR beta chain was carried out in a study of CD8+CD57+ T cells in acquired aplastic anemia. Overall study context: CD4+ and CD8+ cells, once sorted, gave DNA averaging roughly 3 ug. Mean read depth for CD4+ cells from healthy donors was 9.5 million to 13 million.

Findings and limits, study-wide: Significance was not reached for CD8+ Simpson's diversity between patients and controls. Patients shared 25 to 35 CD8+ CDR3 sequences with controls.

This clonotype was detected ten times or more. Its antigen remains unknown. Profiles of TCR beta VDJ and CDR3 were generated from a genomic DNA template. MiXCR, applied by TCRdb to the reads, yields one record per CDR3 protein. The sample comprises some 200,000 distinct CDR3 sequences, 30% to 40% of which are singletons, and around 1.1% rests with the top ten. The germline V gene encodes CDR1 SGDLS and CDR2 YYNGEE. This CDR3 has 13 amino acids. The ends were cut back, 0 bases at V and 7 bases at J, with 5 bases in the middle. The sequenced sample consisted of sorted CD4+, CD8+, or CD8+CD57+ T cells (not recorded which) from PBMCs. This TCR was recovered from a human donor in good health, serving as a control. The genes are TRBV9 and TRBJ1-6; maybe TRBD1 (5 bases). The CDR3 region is CASSVGGNSPLHF. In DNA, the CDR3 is TGTGCCAGCAGCGTAGGGGGGAATTCACCCCTCCACTTT.